This section outlines one T cell receptor (beta chain) sequence together with its context. The data were taken from a study of cytomegalovirus exposure and HLA in healthy donors. Primers for the PCR totalled 60 Vbeta and 13 Jbeta. Clones were read by immunoSEQ multiplex PCR, and TCRdb kept only the in-frame ones, dropping some. Among some 78,000 clones, 80% were seen once, and the ten largest hold approximately 29%. This CDR3 spans 13 amino acids. Trimming pared 0 bases from V and 3 bases from J, leaving 7 bases between. The V gene's germline CDR1 is SGHDT and CDR2 YYEEEE. The TCR comes from a man aged 45-60 years in good health and CMV-seropositive. Sequenced: PBMCs. J is TRBJ2-7 and V is TRBV5-6, with D perhaps TRBD2 (5 bases). CDR3 sequence: CASSLVGDYEQYF. CDR3 nucleotide sequence: TGTGCCAGCAGCTTGGTCGGGGACTACGAGCAGTACTTC.